This entry lists 14 T cell receptor delta chains sequenced from one sample in a study of gamma-delta T cells after stem cell transplantation. TCRdb fed the RT-PCR reads into CATT to redo clone calling. The sample carries over 1,000 delta-chain clones, around 8.8% recorded once. The sample consisted of gamma-delta T cells. The receptors stem from a human donor. It is not recorded whose cells these are; they may come from a transplant donor.

In its sample, this clone was seen a few times. The amino acid sequence in TCRdb belongs to a much larger clone and departs from this DNA's translation at residue 7, likely a sequencing read error; the sequence shown is translated from the DNA. The chain joins TRDV2 to TRDJ2, with TRDD3 matching over 8 bases. This CDR3 comprises 17 residues. With 0 bases clipped from V and 4 bases from J, the junction kept 9 bases outside the gene matches. The germline V gene has CDR1 GEAIGNYY and CDR2 EKD. The chain's CDR3 is CACDTVKTGGETAQLFF. The CDR3 bases are TGTGCCTGTGACACCGTGAAGACTGGGGGTGAGACAGCACAACTCTTCTTT.

This clone has only a few counts. The TCRdb protein comes from a much larger clone and disagrees with this DNA's translation at residue 13, likely due to a read error; the protein given here is derived from the DNA. The rearrangement links TRDV2 to TRDJ1; D may be TRDD2 or TRDD3 (5 bases each). The CDR3 contains 15 residues. Germline assignment: CDR1 GEAIGNYY and CDR2 EKD. CDR3 protein: CACDTVGTYTDKPIF. The CDR3 nucleotides read TGTGCCTGTGACACTGTGGGGACCTACACCGATAAACCCATCTTT.

This clone has only a few counts. The protein in TCRdb stems from a much larger clone and differs at residue 6 from this DNA's translation, likely a read error; here the protein is translated from the DNA. The rearrangement links TRDV2 to TRDJ1; D is uncertain. The CDR3 runs to 15 residues. The V and J ends lost 3 bases and 0 bases respectively, with 13 bases between them. Germline loops: CDR1 GEAIGNYY, CDR2 EKD. The CDR3 DNA is TGTGCCTGTGACGCCTGTGGGACATACACCGATAAACTCATCTTT. This sequence encodes CACDACGTYTDKLIF.

About this clone: A far larger clone is off by one base, so a read error is likely. The chain is built from TRDV2 and TRDJ1, with 12 bases lining up with TRDD3. The CDR3 contains 21 residues. Germline values: CDR1 GEAIGNYY, CDR2 EKD. The DNA of the CDR3 is TGTGCCTGTGACACCCTTCAATCTGGGGGATACGATTGGGGAGGCACCGATAGACTCATCTTT. This gives the protein CACDTLQSGGYDWGGTDRLIF.

This clone appeared a few times. The protein TCRdb gives is from a much larger clone and does not agree with this DNA's translation at residue 11, likely a read error; the protein shown here comes from the DNA. J is TRDJ1 and V is TRDV2; 13 bases match TRDD3. V was clipped by 2 bases and J by 6 bases; unmatched bases: 5. Germline assignment: CDR1 GEAIGNYY and CDR2 EKD. The CDR3 consists of 15 residues. The CDR3 region is CACDKLGDTANKLIF. CDR3 nucleotide sequence: TGTGCCTGTGACAAACTGGGGGATACGGCCAATAAACTCATCTTT.

Worth noting for this clone: TCRdb lists the protein of a much larger clone for this DNA, which differs at residue 5, so this is likely a read error; the protein given here is translated from the DNA itself. V and J are TRDV2 and TRDJ1; D is possibly TRDD3 (5 bases). The CDR3 has 15 residues. The germline V gene encodes CDR1 GEAIGNYY and CDR2 EKD. V dropped 3 bases and J dropped 0 bases, with 13 bases sitting between them. CDR3: CACDAVGTYTDKLIF. The CDR3 DNA reads as TGTGCCTGTGACGCTGTGGGGACCTACACCGATAAACTCATCTTT.

This clone was detected only a few times. This chain links TRDV2 with TRDJ1, with TRDD3 matching over 10 bases. The germline CDR1 and CDR2 sequences are GEAIGNYY and EKD. V was pared by 3 bases and J by 8 bases, with 11 bases of the junction left unmatched. The CDR3 runs 15 residues. This chain's CDR3 is CACDPLLGDRGKLIF. DNA of the CDR3: TGTGCCTGTGACCCCTTGCTGGGGGATAGGGGAAAACTCATCTTT.

Comments on this clone: TCRdb's listed protein matches a much larger clone and diverges from this DNA's translation at residue 2, likely through a read error; the protein shown comes from the DNA. In DNA, the CDR3 is TGTTCCTGTGACGGTTTGGGGGATGACACCGATAAACTCATCTTT. This sequence encodes CSCDGLGDDTDKLIF. This sequence joins TRDV2 and TRDJ1; 8 bases are a match to TRDD3. The CDR3 sequence is 15 residues long. Per germline, CDR1 GEAIGNYY and CDR2 EKD.

This clone rates as medium-sized. A read error is likely here: a far larger clone is one base away. The rearrangement joins TRDV2 to TRDJ1; 7 bases map to TRDD3. Germline V gives CDR1 GEAIGNYY, CDR2 EKD. The CDR3 covers 15 residues. The J segment lost 2 bases and the V segment lost 1 base, leaving 6 bases of the junction unmatched. CDR3 in amino acids: CACDTLGTPTDKLIF. The CDR3 nucleotides are TGTGCCTGTGACACACTGGGGACCCCTACCGATAAACTCATCTTT.

This chain joins TRDV2 and TRDJ3, with 8 bases aligning to TRDD3. This CDR3 comprises 22 residues. V was clipped by 0 bases and J by 0 bases; unmatched bases: 15. The germline CDR1 and CDR2 sequences are GEAIGNYY and EKD. The chain's CDR3 is CACDTVKSVLGASSWDTRQMFF. The CDR3 DNA sequence: TGTGCCTGTGACACCGTCAAGAGTGTACTGGGGGCTAGCTCCTGGGACACCCGACAGATGTTTTTC.

This clone was seen a handful of times. The TCRdb protein comes from a much larger clone and disagrees with this DNA's translation at residue 2, likely due to a read error; the protein given here is derived from the DNA. The CDR3 region has the DNA TGTTCAGCTACCGATAAACTCATCTTT. Translated, it gives CSATDKLIF. V and J are TRAV23/DV6 and TRDJ1; D unclear. Germline V gene lookup returns CDR1 NTAFDY and CDR2 IRPDVSE (reference sequence). The CDR3 spans 9 residues.

On this clone: The protein TCRdb lists belongs to a much larger clone and differs from this DNA's translation at residue 5, which points to a read error; the protein shown is made from the DNA. The J gene is TRDJ1, the V gene TRDV2; 8 bases are a match to TRDD3. The length of the CDR3 is 15 residues. V lost 3 bases and J lost 0; bases outside the gene matches: 5. CDR1 and CDR2 from the germline V gene are GEAIGNYY and EKD. This CDR3 reads CACDCLGDDTDKLIF. Written as DNA, the CDR3 is TGTGCCTGTGACTGTTTGGGGGATGACACCGATAAACTCATCTTT.

Concerning this clone itself: In the same sample, other DNA sequences code for this CDR3. V and J are TRDV2 and TRDJ1; 12 bases align to TRDD3. The CDR3 has 17 residues. Germline loops: CDR1 GEAIGNYY, CDR2 EKD. V trimming: 3 bases; J trimming: 2 bases; junction bases outside the gene matches: 9. CDR3 amino acids: CACDSLLGDTETDKLIF. The CDR3 DNA reads as TGTGCCTGTGACTCCCTACTGGGGGATACCGAAACCGATAAACTCATCTTT.

This clone was counted only a few times. The protein TCRdb gives is from a much larger clone and does not agree with this DNA's translation at residue 6, likely a read error; the protein shown here comes from the DNA. The chain links TRDV2 to TRDJ1; 10 bases agree with TRDD3. With 0 bases clipped from V and 0 bases from J, the junction kept 6 bases outside the gene matches. The CDR3 loop spans 17 amino acids. Germline V lookup: CDR1 GEAIGNYY, CDR2 EKD. The CDR3 reads CACDTRGGDTHTDKLIF. CDR3 nucleotides: TGTGCCTGTGACACCCGGGGGGGGGATACGCACACCGATAAACTCATCTTT.